These 26 T cell receptor beta chains originate from one sample sequenced in a study of blood T cells in healthy people across ages. For the second PCR, which ran for roughly 6 to 12 cycles, a sample-barcoded 5' primer and a J-beta primer mix were used. TCRdb re-called the 5' RACE reads with MiXCR, one entry per CDR3 protein. Found here are around 1,100,000 distinct CDR3 sequences, around two fifths of them singletons; the top ten hold roughly 13%. What was sequenced was blood. These receptors all stem from a young man in good health.

This chain joins TRBV29-1 and TRBJ2-3; 11 bases are shared with TRBD2. The CDR3 has 15 residues. From germline, CDR1 is SQVTM and CDR2 ANQGSEA. J lost 12 bases, V lost 6 bases, and 17 bases had no gene match. The CDR3 protein is CSVPVLRLAGGSQYF. DNA for the CDR3: TGCAGCGTCCCGGTGCTCAGGCTAGCGGGGGGTTCTCAGTATTTT.

Comments on this clonotype: One end of the junction does not line up with germline, which may come from a read error. V usage is TRBV13 and J usage is TRBJ2-1; possibly TRBD2 for D (5 bases). The CDR3 has 15 residues. The V gene's germline CDR1 is PRHDT and CDR2 FYEKMQ (reference sequence). CDR3 in amino acids: CACSSGRRSYNEQFF. The CDR3 DNA is TGTGCCTGCAGCTCAGGCCGGAGGTCCTACAATGAGCAGTTCTTC.

The V and J genes are TRBV7-9 and TRBJ1-3, with a weak D call TRBD1 (5 bases). Germline assignment: CDR1 SEHNR and CDR2 FQNEAQ (reference sequence). V dropped 6 bases and J dropped 0 bases, with 12 bases sitting between them. The CDR3 has 15 amino acids. CDR3 sequence reads: CASRLAGNSGNTIYF. As DNA, the CDR3 is TGTGCCAGCAGGCTTGCAGGGAACTCTGGAAACACCATATATTTT.

The rearrangement joins TRBV20-1 to TRBJ2-2, with a possible D match to TRBD2 (5 bases). V was trimmed by 3 bases and J by 6 bases, leaving 14 bases between them. The CDR3 is 14 amino acids. Germline CDR1 and CDR2: DFQATT and SNEGSKA (reference sequence). This chain's CDR3 is CSASNRGSAGELFF. The CDR3 bases are TGCAGTGCTAGTAATCGGGGTTCGGCCGGGGAGCTGTTTTTT.

This clonotype was found a few times. The V gene is TRBV7-2, the J gene TRBJ1-3; D remains unclear. Germline-derived CDR1 and CDR2 are SGHTA and FQGNSA. V dropped 4 bases and J dropped 4 bases, with 17 bases sitting between them. The CDR3 is 16 residues long. The CDR3 loop reads CASSSADLGVGNTIYF. CDR3 bases: TGTGCCAGCAGCTCGGCCGACCTCGGTGTAGGAAACACCATATATTTT.

This clonotype was observed many times. The chain links TRBV20-1 to TRBJ2-3; D gene unclear. Trimming pared 0 bases from V and 1 base from J, leaving 11 bases between. This CDR3 has 15 amino acids. Germline V gives CDR1 DFQATT, CDR2 SNEGSKA (reference sequence). This chain's CDR3 is CSARDLGYGTDTQYF. The CDR3 nucleotides read TGCAGTGCTAGAGATCTAGGGTATGGCACAGATACGCAGTATTTT.

This clonotype has a handful of counts. The rearrangement links TRBV4-2 to TRBJ2-3; the match to TRBD1 covers 9 bases. The CDR3 runs to 17 residues. Unmatched junction bases numbered 8, after V lost 0 bases and J lost 4 bases. Germline V gene lookup returns CDR1 LGHNA and CDR2 YNFKEQ. The DNA for the CDR3 is TGTGCCAGCAGCCAAGATCCACCGGGACAGGGACCAGATACGCAGTATTTT. Protein product: CASSQDPPGQGPDTQYF.

This clonotype was counted ten times or more. This chain joins TRBV12-3 or TRBV12-4 and TRBJ2-1; D call uncertain. The V gene lost 5 bases and the J gene lost 4 bases, with 6 bases spanning the gap. CDR3 length equals 12 residues. The CDR3 loop reads CASSTAYNEQFF. CDR3 coding DNA: TGTGCCAGCAGTACCGCTTACAATGAGCAGTTCTTC.

This clonotype was seen only once. A read error may produce the germline difference seen at one junction end. Here the CDR3 DNA reads TGTGCCAGCAGTTACTCGGACGGGACGGTGGCTAACTATGGCTACAACTTC. Translating it yields CASSYSDGTVANYGYNF. The chain has TRBV6-6 and TRBJ1-2, with TRBD1 as a possible D gene (5 bases). The germline V gene encodes CDR1 MNHNY and CDR2 SVGAGI (reference sequence). The CDR3 loop spans 17 amino acids.

This chain uses TRBV4-2 with TRBJ2-1; D perhaps matches TRBD2 (5 bases). This CDR3 comprises 14 residues. The germline gives CDR1 LGHNA, CDR2 YNFKEQ. V shed 0 bases and J shed 6 bases, with 9 bases lying between them. The DNA of the CDR3 is TGTGCCAGCAGCCAAGAGTATCGGGGCAATGAGCAGTTCTTC. Translated: CASSQEYRGNEQFF.

The J gene is TRBJ1-1, the V gene TRBV5-1, with TRBD1 identical over 7 bases. V lost 4 bases, J lost 5 bases, and 11 bases stayed unmatched. The CDR3 runs 15 residues. The germline V gene encodes CDR1 SGHRS and CDR2 YFSETQ. CDR3 protein: CASSILPGQQTEAFF. The CDR3 DNA is TGCGCCAGCAGCATTCTTCCGGGACAGCAGACTGAAGCTTTCTTT.

This chain uses TRBV29-1 with TRBJ1-2; D call uncertain. CDR1 is SQVTM, CDR2 ANQGSEA, per germline. Trimming pared 0 bases from V and 4 bases from J, leaving 15 bases between. The length of the CDR3 is 15 residues. In DNA, the CDR3 is TGCAGCGTTGAAGACGCGTACTCGTCGGCCTATGGCTACACCTTC. This encodes CSVEDAYSSAYGYTF.

This clonotype was seen a few times. The genes are TRBV7-2 and TRBJ2-5; D not resolved. CDR1 and CDR2 from the germline V gene are SGHTA and FQGNSA. The ends were cut back, 3 bases at V and 5 bases at J, with 10 bases in the middle. The CDR3 runs 13 residues. This CDR3 is CASSFAIKETQYF. CDR3 coding DNA: TGTGCCAGCAGCTTTGCGATTAAGGAGACCCAGTACTTC.

This clonotype was recorded a few times. The chain uses TRBV4-3 and TRBJ2-1; 7 bases fit TRBD2. CDR3 length: 16 residues. The V and J ends lost 3 bases and 5 bases, in that order; junction bases with no gene match: 10. CDR1 LGHNA and CDR2 YSLEER come from the germline V gene. The CDR3 is CASSHSTSGDHNEQFF. In nucleotides, the CDR3 is TGCGCCAGCAGCCACTCGACAAGCGGGGATCACAATGAGCAGTTCTTC.

There are a few counts of this clonotype. The chain links TRBV6-5 to TRBJ1-2; D gene ambiguous. Trimming took 4 bases from V and 4 from J, leaving 10 bases between them. The length of the CDR3 is 13 residues. Germline V gene data show CDR1 as MNHEY and CDR2 as SVGAGI. The CDR3 reads CASSFQDGYGYTF. The CDR3 DNA sequence: TGTGCCAGCAGTTTCCAGGACGGCTATGGCTACACCTTC.

The sample holds a few counts of this clonotype. The V gene is TRBV9, the J gene TRBJ1-1, with a possible D match to TRBD1 (5 bases). Germline values: CDR1 SGDLS, CDR2 YYNGEE. The germline V and J ends were trimmed by 4 bases and 4 bases, with 20 bases remaining between them. The CDR3 consists of 16 residues. CDR3 bases: TGTGCCAGCAGCCAAGGTTGGGAAAAAAGGGGCACTGAAGCTTTCTTT. As protein: CASSQGWEKRGTEAFF.

This chain links TRBV7-2 with TRBJ2-5; D unclear. Per the germline V gene, CDR1 is SGHTA and CDR2 is FQGNSA. The CDR3 contains 13 residues. Trimming took off 5 bases at V and 3 bases at J, with 10 bases between the two ends. For the CDR3, the DNA is TGTGCCAGCAGCCGGCCTAGTGAAGAGACCCAGTACTTC. Encoded protein: CASSRPSEETQYF.

This clonotype came up a few times. This chain joins TRBV28 and TRBJ1-4, with D unclear. Looked up from germline, CDR1 is MDHEN and CDR2 is SYDVKM. Trimming took off 1 base at V and 5 bases at J, with 17 bases between the two ends. This CDR3 has 17 amino acids. This chain's CDR3 is CASSLSPWAAGNEKLFF. Here the CDR3 DNA reads TGTGCCAGCAGTTTATCCCCCTGGGCCGCGGGAAATGAAAAACTGTTTTTT.

Note on this clonotype: Compared with germline, one end of the junction differs, possibly owing to a read error. The chain joins TRBV7-2 to TRBJ2-4; 10 bases match TRBD2. This CDR3 region has 20 residues. Germline CDR1 is SGHTA and CDR2 is FQGNSA. The CDR3 sequence is CASSRKVAGGKILAKSIQYF. CDR3 coding DNA: TGTGCCAGCAGCAGGAAAGTAGCGGGGGGCAAGATACTAGCCAAAAGCATTCAGTACTTC.

There are a few counts of this clonotype. The rearrangement links TRBV21-1 to TRBJ2-6; the table's TRBD1 call for D was not verified on the DNA. TRBV21-1 is annotated as a pseudogene. The CDR3 runs to 20 residues. The CDR3 bases are TGTGCCAGCAGCAAAGTGCCTATGCCCCCACCGGACTCTGGGGCCAACGTCCTGACTTTC. This codes for CASSKVPMPPPDSGANVLTF.

This clonotype turned up a few times. This chain connects TRBV12-3 or TRBV12-4 to TRBJ1-1; no clear D. Trimming stripped 1 base from V and 1 base from J, with 10 bases between. CDR3 size: 15 residues. CDR3 loop: CASSLGALENTEAFF. Written as DNA, the CDR3 is TGTGCCAGCAGTTTAGGCGCACTAGAGAACACTGAAGCTTTCTTT.

The chain carries TRBV5-1 and TRBJ1-5; D is possibly TRBD1 (5 bases). Trimming stripped 4 bases from V and 6 bases from J, with 14 bases between. This CDR3 is built from 14 residues. Germline-derived CDR1 and CDR2 are SGHRS and YFSETQ. The CDR3 here is CASSPTQGAQPQHF. CDR3 bases: TGCGCCAGCAGCCCCACGCAGGGAGCTCAGCCCCAGCATTTT.

This sequence joins TRBV28 and TRBJ1-5, with 7 bases that match TRBD1. Germline V gene lookup returns CDR1 MDHEN and CDR2 SYDVKM. The CDR3 loop spans 15 amino acids. The V gene end was trimmed by 7 bases and the J gene end by 6 bases; junction bases not matched to a gene: 12. The CDR3 reads CASTLDRDGGQPQHF. CDR3 DNA sequence: TGTGCCAGCACCCTCGACAGGGACGGCGGTCAGCCCCAGCATTTT.

The rearrangement links TRBV27 to TRBJ2-3; D ambiguous. The CDR3 length is 13 residues. Germline CDR1 and CDR2: MNHEY and SMNVEV (reference sequence). V was cut by 2 bases and J by 9 bases, with 12 bases left in between. This chain's CDR3 is CASSLRYYNTQYF. DNA for the CDR3: TGTGCCAGCAGTTTACGGTACTACAACACGCAGTATTTT.

The chain joins TRBV6-4 to TRBJ1-1, with TRBD1 identical over 10 bases. Germline loops: CDR1 MRHNA, CDR2 SNTAGT. CDR3 length: 16 amino acids. The junction had 6 bases not matched to a gene; V was cut back by 2 bases and J by 3 bases. The CDR3 bases are TGTGCCAGCAGTGACGGGACAGGGGCCCGAGACACTGAAGCTTTCTTT. Translated: CASSDGTGARDTEAFF.

The V call is TRBV12-3 or TRBV12-4, the J call TRBJ1-2; TRBD1 is a possible D gene (6 bases). The CDR3 is 15 amino acids. Between the trimmed V and J ends, which lost 1 base and 7 bases, there was a span of 16 bases. DNA of the CDR3: TGTGCCAGCAGTTTAGAGGGGGGTACTTTCTCTGGCTACACCTTC. This sequence encodes CASSLEGGTFSGYTF.